This is a list of T cell receptor beta chains from one sample in a study of preoperative IRX-2 immunotherapy in early breast cancer. Using immunoSEQ multiplex PCR, the repertoire was profiled, and TCRdb retains in-frame clones only, with some absent. The table has 35,000 to 55,000 clones, around 96% seen once. This specimen consisted of tumor tissue, obtained after IRX-2 immunotherapy. The origin of the receptors is a human donor with breast cancer. Both conserved end residues are part of each CDR3. Clone size is given for some rows only: seen once, a few or many times, or a class if the clone is expanded.

J	size	V	CDR3
TRBJ2-3	-	TRBV18	CASSPGDTQYF
TRBJ1-1	-	TRBV19	CASSIEGRGAEAFF
TRBJ2-3	-	TRBV28	CASTLRDGAFDTQYF
TRBJ1-5	-	TRBV19	CASSIGDGNQPQHF
TRBJ1-4	-	TRBV7-2	CASSFHEKLFF
TRBJ2-1	-	TRBV4-3	CASSQASGGVNEQFF
TRBJ2-3	-	TRBV7-2	CASRAGGGTDTQYF
TRBJ1-1	-	TRBV7-2	CASSRIGQMNTEAFF
TRBJ2-1	once	TRBV9	CASSVGSAYNEQFF
TRBJ2-7	-	TRBV11-2	CASSLGQTYEQYF
TRBJ1-4	-	TRBV5-8	CASSLTGMTGTEKLFF
TRBJ2-2	-	TRBV7-2	CASSYLGQGVGELFF
TRBJ2-7	-	TRBV19	CASSIGQGIYEQYF
TRBJ2-7	once	TRBV23-1	CASSQNGRDTETYEQYF
TRBJ2-1	-	TRBV5-4	CASSYSGANEQFF
TRBJ1-5	-	TRBV6-1	CASSERKYSNQPQHF
TRBJ2-4	-	TRBV18	CASSPPTTGGTNIQYF
TRBJ2-7	-	TRBV7-9	CASSHDRRNYEQYF
-	-	TRBV4-1	CASRCEGQGACEQYF
TRBJ2-7	-	TRBV5-8	CASTGGSYEQYF
TRBJ2-7	-	TRBV29-1	CSALGQRYSYEQYF
TRBJ2-3	-	TRBV11-3	CASSSLDTDTQYF
TRBJ2-1	-	TRBV11-2	CASSPGHYNEQFF
TRBJ2-5	-	TRBV19	CASSETGTLGTQYF
TRBJ2-4	-	TRBV19	CASSTGQGSLAKNIQYF
TRBJ1-1	-	TRBV28	CASSLGGGKAFF
TRBJ2-3	-	TRBV7-8	CASSFLGGGTDTQYF
TRBJ2-3	-	TRBV7-2	CATSEGAFTDTQYF
TRBJ1-2	-	TRBV4-3	CASSQDLTRARSYGYTF
TRBJ2-1	-	TRBV6-5	CASSQGQALGEQFF
TRBJ2-5	-	TRBV7-9	CASSLGDRDLETQYF
TRBJ2-7	-	TRBV30	CAWSRVGQGAGEQYF
TRBJ2-3	-	TRBV4-3	CASSQDRLSTDTQYF
TRBJ1-2	-	TRBV11-2	CASSLETGGLGGYTF
TRBJ1-2	-	TRBV7-9	CASSLGQGYGYTF
TRBJ1-1	-	TRBV7-9	CASSLRGEESMNTEAFF
TRBJ2-7	-	TRBV5-4	CASSLQGVYEQYF
TRBJ2-1	-	TRBV5-1	CASSRSGRPFYNEQFF
TRBJ2-5	-	TRBV7-9	CASSLALGLAGLGETQYF
TRBJ2-7	-	TRBV4-1	CASSHTGHEQYF
TRBJ2-1	-	TRBV28	CASPGAGGAFNEQFF
TRBJ1-4	-	TRBV28	CASSLFTEGEKLFF
TRBJ1-2	-	TRBV21-1	CASSKAQGSRYGYTF
TRBJ2-3	-	TRBV9	CASNLGGSDTQYF
TRBJ1-6	-	TRBV27	CASSMSSYNSPLHF
TRBJ1-4	-	TRBV4-1	CASSQVGAGNEKLFF
TRBJ2-3	-	TRBV29-1	CSVEVLQSSTDTQYF
TRBJ1-2	-	TRBV28	CASSLQVHSYGYTF
TRBJ2-1	-	TRBV15	CATSRDIGVYNEQFF
TRBJ2-3	once	TRBV18	CASSPLQVVDTDTQYF
TRBJ1-1	-	TRBV4-2	CASREAMNTEAFF
TRBJ2-1	-	TRBV7-8	CASSPRAGTDYNEQFF
TRBJ1-3	-	TRBV10-3	CAISRDRGLSGNTIYF
TRBJ2-5	-	TRBV28	CASSLYGGPYQETQYF
TRBJ2-7	-	TRBV4-2	CASSQPGQVPYEQYF